Sequencing of this T cell receptor beta chain was carried out in a study of post-analysis software for immune sequencing data. Germline V gene lookup returns CDR1 DFQATT and CDR2 SNEGSKA (reference sequence). CDR3 length: 13 amino acids. Trimming took 4 bases from V and 4 from J; bases not matched to a gene: 4. This clonotype was detected ten times or more. The antigen remains unidentified. Broader study findings: Compared with controls, patients showed significantly lower normalized Chao1 diversity. The study found TRBV5-6, TRBV5-1 and TRBV20-1 among roughly 5 TRBV segments more frequent in patients than controls.

Presence of unique molecular identifiers characterized the TCR beta cDNA libraries. Each sample of about 0.9 to 11 million input T cells yielded around 500,000 cDNA molecules, so each molecule approximated one T cell. Via MiXCR, TCRdb re-called the PCR reads, giving one row per CDR3 protein. The sample lists approximately 180,000 distinct CDR3 sequences, about 32% occurring once. The clonotype comes from a girl between 5 and 17 years old with multiple sclerosis. The rearrangement joins TRBV20-1 to TRBJ2-7; TRBD1 aligns across 10 bases. The specimen was blood. CDR3 loop: CSAIRGQGYEQYF. In DNA, the CDR3 is TGCAGTGCTATCAGGGGACAGGGGTACGAGCAGTACTTC.